This T cell receptor (beta chain) derives from a study of shared clonotypes between healthy human individuals (dated by TCRdb to the early 2020s). About the study as a whole: A couple of women and three men aged 18 to 49 years were included in the cohort. Different laboratories and diverse techniques were used to prepare libraries and sequence TCR repertoires, to increase sequencing depth and limit assay-specific biases. Leukapheresis yielded between about 0.9 and 10 billion PBMCs per donor. For each donor, CD4 naive and CD4 memory were each given three plates, CD8 naive was given two plates, and CD8 memory was given one plate. To estimate repertoire size and how much clonotype sharing occurs between individuals, the study deeply sequenced the blood TCR repertoires of a handful of healthy adults.

Overall study outcomes, separate from this receptor: Rarefaction of sorted-subset datasets indicated incomplete sequencing despite the large sequencing depth. Because the study included a small number of donors, the genetic and exposure-history diversity represented was limited. Higher generation probabilities were observed for clonotypes shared by all four sorted-subset donors than for non-shared clonotypes. Sampling was limited to blood, and TCR repertoires in tissue likely differ from TCR repertoires in blood. Larger estimated clonotype richness was generally found for naive subsets than for memory subsets. Based on pairwise subsampling, the degree of clonotype sharing among donors was expected to be affected by sequencing depth. Across four donors, around 5% of naive CD4, roughly 3.4% of naive CD8, around 2.5% of memory CD4, and under 0.45% of memory CD8 clonotypes were shared.

Measured from the cysteine to the phenylalanine, the CDR3 is 14 residues long. Only the CDR3 region is kept as DNA, spanning 42 bases read in frame from base 1. In the germline V gene, CDR1 corresponds to SGHRS and CDR2 to YFSETQ. Ends trimmed: V by 4 bases, J by 9 bases; bases unmatched to a gene: 9. With respect to this clone: Its antigen is unknown. No base qualities exist here, and no much larger clone lies one base off it.

TCR CDR3 regions were amplified from genomic DNA by multiplex PCR using the deep immunoSEQ assay. Genomic DNA extracted from each cell subset was distributed evenly over all wells of several immunoSEQ 96-well plates, and each plate served as one replicate. For sorted subsets, roughly 200 ng of genomic DNA, equivalent to 25,000 to 35,000 T cell genomes, went into each replicate PCR. The purified libraries were quantified using a Qubit 3.0 fluorometer, sized with a Bioanalyzer 2100, and then quantified again using the KAPA Library Quantification kit. Each immunoSEQ 96-well plate was sequenced on its own single-read 150-cycle Illumina NextSeq 550 flow cell. The authors' pipeline ran thus. The immunoSEQ output contained only junctional sequences without quality scores, so filtering could not match that applied to full-length reads. To assign V/J genes and CDR3, sequences were annotated against IMGT germline references using PyIR, a Python wrapper for IgBLAST v1.9. Reads with weak V/J assignments (E-value above 1e-6), missing CDR3, stop codons, out-of-frame junctions, or ambiguous translated residues were removed. V3J clonotypes were defined by identical inferred V gene, J gene, and CDR3 amino acid sequence. Percentage overlap between repertoires was calculated by dividing the number of shared unique clonotypes by the size of the smaller repertoire. Repertoire richness was assessed with RTK rarefaction, the Chao1 estimator, and Recon v2.1 estimates of unobserved clonotypes. OLGA was used to compute generation probabilities for all TCRbeta clonotypes that the gDNA method yielded from several donors. This immuneACCESS table, as held by TCRdb, lists in-frame sequences with V and J called but not all clones. Of the missing ones, under half trace to an unresolved V gene in checked studies; the others have no known cause. V and J calls and clone size are copied from that table; D and trimming were computed from the DNA. The sample records 600,000 to 700,000 clones, around 78% of which are singletons. The top ten clones comprise around 1.8% of the sample.

Healthy HIV-negative adults with no recently reported acute infections or vaccinations were included as donors. All donors were Caucasian adults living in Nashville, Tennessee, USA. Magnetic negative selection was used to enrich CD4+ T cells, after which naive cells were positively selected on CD45RA and the negative fraction became the memory subset. Blood was obtained by leukapheresis, after which PBMCs were separated by Ficoll-Histopaque density gradient centrifugation and cryopreserved in liquid nitrogen vapor phase. Analytical flow cytometry was used to check the purity and quantity of every magnetically sorted T cell population. From each sorted fraction, genomic DNA was isolated and quantified by UV absorbance on a Nanodrop 2000c.

Sequences were obtained from memory CD4+ T cells sorted from blood. The cell subset or site label here, explained by the study, means: CD45RA-negative fraction. The sequence was obtained from a woman in her thirties in good health. Recombination linked TRBV5-1 to TRBJ2-1; TRBD2 lines up with 8 middle nucleotides. The DNA sequence is given as TGCGCCAGCAGCGAGGGTAGCGGGGCCGCTGAGCAGTTCTTC. It is translated as CASSEGSGAAEQFF.